The 32 T cell receptor beta chains below were found in one sample sequenced in a study of blood T cell repertoires in COVID-19. Sequencing was performed with immunoSEQ multiplex PCR; in TCRdb, only in-frame clones are kept and a portion is missing. The repertoire has around 97,000 clones, under 90% of them found once; the top ten carry 10% to 15%. Source material: peripheral blood. These receptors originate from a human donor in a cohort sampled during active or convalescent COVID-19.

This clone has just a few counts. This chain uses TRBV2 with TRBJ2-5; no reliable D call. This CDR3 contains 13 residues. The V end lost 5 bases, the J end lost 5 bases, and 12 bases lay between the germline ends. CDR1 and CDR2 (germline): SNHLY, FYNNEI. The CDR3 spells CASSLALWETQYF. CDR3 in DNA: TGTGCCAGCAGTCTCGCTCTATGGGAGACCCAGTACTTC.

The chain uses TRBV27 and TRBJ1-4, with 10 bases fitting TRBD1. CDR1 is MNHEY and CDR2 is SMNVEV in the germline V gene (reference sequence). The V gene end was trimmed by 5 bases and the J gene end by 10 bases; junction bases not matched to a gene: 4. The CDR3 is 13 residues long. As DNA, the CDR3 is TGTGCCAGCAGTCTGGGACAGGGGACAAAACTGTTTTTT. Its translation: CASSLGQGTKLFF.

The chain couples TRBV2 to TRBJ2-3; TRBD2 matches 9 bases. With V trimmed by 4 bases and J by 1 base, 3 bases remained unmatched. CDR3 size: 15 residues. CDR1 and CDR2 (germline): SNHLY, FYNNEI. The CDR3 reads CASSARTSGTDTQYF. CDR3 DNA: TGTGCCAGCAGTGCCCGGACTAGCGGCACAGATACGCAGTATTTT.

This clone showed up just a few times. Here the CDR3 DNA reads TGTGCCAGCAGCCGCTTCGGCCCGGGGGGGTACTACGAGCAGTACTTC. Residues: CASSRFGPGGYYEQYF. The chain has TRBV7-2 and TRBJ2-7; 8 bases fit TRBD2. Unmatched junction bases numbered 12, after V lost 5 bases and J lost 3 bases. The CDR3 is 16 residues long. Looked up from germline, CDR1 is SGHTA and CDR2 is FQGNSA.

In its sample, this clone was seen once. The chain joins TRBV5-1 to TRBJ2-1, with 10 bases aligning to TRBD2. The CDR3 is 16 amino acids. Trimming removed 2 bases from V and 7 bases from J; junction bases left unmatched: 9. Germline V lookup: CDR1 SGHRS, CDR2 YFSETQ. The CDR3 coding sequence is TGCGCCAGCAGCTTCTCTCAACTAGCGGGGTTTAATGAGCAGTTCTTC. Translated: CASSFSQLAGFNEQFF.

The gene calls are TRBV7-8 and TRBJ2-7; the D gene is possibly TRBD1 (6 bases). Trimming removed 3 bases at V and 6 bases at J, with 15 bases between. The germline CDR1 and CDR2 sequences are SGHVS and FQNEAQ. The CDR3 runs to 14 residues. The CDR3 nucleotides are TGTGCCAGCAGCTTCTACAGGGTTGGGGGCGAGCAGTACTTC. Protein: CASSFYRVGGEQYF.

This clone was observed once. V and J are TRBV5-1 and TRBJ2-4, with a weak D call TRBD1 (6 bases). Germline lookup yields CDR1 SGHRS and CDR2 YFSETQ. Trimming pared 0 bases from V and 5 bases from J, leaving 12 bases between. The CDR3 length is 15 residues. This CDR3 reads CASSLARGSENIQYF. CDR3 nucleotide sequence: TGCGCCAGCAGCTTGGCCAGGGGAAGCGAAAACATTCAGTACTTC. Full variable domain (rest looked up from reference TRBV5-1 and TRBJ2-4): KAGVTQTPRYLIKTRGQQVTLSCSPISGHRSVSWYQQTPGQGLQFLFEYFSETQRNKGNFPGRFSGRQFSNSRSEMNVSTLELGDSALYLCASSLARGSENIQYFGAGTRLSVL.

This chain links TRBV11-2 with TRBJ1-1; D is undetermined. V lost 3 bases and J 4 bases, leaving 9 bases between the germline ends. The CDR3 is 13 residues long. The germline gives CDR1 SGHAT, CDR2 FQNNGV. CDR3 protein: CASSFPRSTEAFF. The CDR3, as DNA: TGTGCCAGCAGCTTCCCGAGGAGCACTGAAGCTTTCTTT.

This chain's CDR3 is CASSFDSYYGYTF. The CDR3 DNA is TGTGCCAGCAGCTTTGACAGCTACTATGGCTACACCTTC. The chain couples TRBV7-9 to TRBJ1-2; tentatively, D is TRBD1 (5 bases). CDR3 length equals 13 residues. Deletions cut 3 bases from V and 3 bases from J, with 8 bases between. Looked up from germline, CDR1 is SEHNR and CDR2 is FQNEAQ (reference sequence).

The chain employs TRBV5-5 and TRBJ1-2, with D possibly matching TRBD1 (5 bases). The V end lost 0 bases, the J end lost 4 bases, and 13 bases lay between the germline ends. The CDR3 covers 15 residues. Germline assignment: CDR1 SGHKS and CDR2 YYEKEE (reference sequence). The CDR3 is CASSLDQGSVYGYTF. CDR3 nucleotides: TGTGCCAGCAGCTTGGATCAGGGCAGTGTCTATGGCTACACCTTC.

V usage is TRBV30 and J usage is TRBJ2-5; D not resolved. CDR1 is GTSNPN and CDR2 is SVGIG in the germline V gene (reference sequence). The V end was cut by 5 bases, the J end by 2 bases, with 6 bases between. The CDR3 runs to 11 residues. The CDR3 protein is CAWVRQETQYF. The CDR3 nucleotides are TGTGCCTGGGTGAGGCAAGAGACCCAGTACTTC.

The rearrangement links TRBV12-3 or TRBV12-4 to TRBJ1-2; D not certain. Trimming stripped 4 bases from V and 0 bases from J, with 6 bases between. The CDR3 totals 13 residues. CDR3 bases: TGTGCCAGCAGTTGGCTAGCTAACTATGGCTACACCTTC. Translating it yields CASSWLANYGYTF.

The chain has TRBV24-1 and TRBJ1-2, with D possibly matching TRBD1 (6 bases). V lost 4 bases and J 5 bases, leaving 19 bases between the germline ends. Germline lookup yields CDR1 KGHDR and CDR2 SFDVKD. This CDR3 is 16 amino acids long. CDR3 region: CATSDRGRTGKYGYTF. CDR3 in DNA: TGTGCCACCAGTGACCGAGGGCGAACAGGGAAATATGGCTACACCTTC.

The chain is built from TRBV5-1 and TRBJ2-5; possibly TRBD1 for D (5 bases). V lost 5 bases, J lost 4 bases, and 12 bases lay in between. The CDR3 spans 13 residues. Germline-derived CDR1 and CDR2 are SGHRS and YFSETQ. CDR3 region: CASRADSLETQYF. In DNA form, the CDR3 reads TGCGCCAGCAGAGCTGACAGCCTAGAGACCCAGTACTTC. Combining the CDR3 with reference TRBV5-1 and TRBJ2-5 gives the whole variable domain KAGVTQTPRYLIKTRGQQVTLSCSPISGHRSVSWYQQTPGQGLQFLFEYFSETQRNKGNFPGRFSGRQFSNSRSEMNVSTLELGDSALYLCASRADSLETQYFGPGTRLLVL.

The genes are TRBV7-9 and TRBJ2-3; TRBD2 aligns across 9 bases. Germline CDR1 reads SEHNR; CDR2 reads FQNEAQ (reference sequence). The CDR3 extends over 16 amino acids. V was clipped by 5 bases and J by 5 bases; unmatched bases: 11. CDR3: CASSPRPGLAKDTQYF. CDR3 in DNA: TGTGCCAGCAGCCCCCGCCCCGGACTAGCGAAAGATACGCAGTATTTT.

V gene TRBV6-6 combines with J gene TRBJ2-2; 7 nucleotides agree with TRBD1. V shed 7 bases, J shed 1 base, and the junction held 6 bases outside the gene matches. Germline assignment: CDR1 MNHNY and CDR2 SVGAGI (reference sequence). The CDR3 spans 15 residues. The CDR3 sequence is CASTRGSRNTGELFF. CDR3 coding DNA: TGTGCCAGCACCAGGGGGTCGAGGAACACCGGGGAGCTGTTTTTT.

The chain couples TRBV15 to TRBJ1-6; D may be TRBD1 (5 bases). V lost 1 base and J lost 8, with 12 bases in between. The CDR3 runs to 15 residues. The germline V gene has CDR1 LNHNV and CDR2 YYDKDF (reference sequence). For the CDR3, the DNA is TGTGCCACCAGCAGAGTGAGGGGAGGCGATTCACCCCTCCACTTT. Translation: CATSRVRGGDSPLHF.

V gene TRBV27 combines with J gene TRBJ2-3, with D uncertain. Per the germline V gene, CDR1 is MNHEY and CDR2 is SMNVEV (reference sequence). The CDR3 sequence is 15 residues long. V was trimmed by 6 bases and J by 2 bases, leaving 15 bases between them. In DNA form, the CDR3 reads TGTGCCAGCAGACCATCATGGCAGTCCACAGATACGCAGTATTTT. Translating gives CASRPSWQSTDTQYF.

The chain's CDR3 is CASCGGRGQETQYF. The CDR3 coding sequence is TGTGCTAGCTGCGGGGGGCGAGGACAAGAGACCCAGTACTTC. The gene calls are TRBV12-5 and TRBJ2-5; TRBD2 aligns across 8 bases. The germline CDR1 and CDR2 sequences are LGHNT and FRNRAP. This CDR3 contains 14 residues. The trim removed 9 bases at V and 2 bases at J, leaving 8 bases unmatched.

The chain uses TRBV15 and TRBJ1-4; perhaps TRBD1 as D (6 bases). The V gene lost 5 bases and the J gene lost 4 bases, with 14 bases spanning the gap. This CDR3 comprises 15 residues. Germline V gene lookup returns CDR1 LNHNV and CDR2 YYDKDF (reference sequence). The CDR3 sequence: CATSVVQGINEKLFF. Written as DNA, the CDR3 is TGTGCCACCAGCGTGGTACAGGGAATTAATGAAAAACTGTTTTTT. Drawing the rest from reference TRBV15 and TRBJ1-4, the complete variable domain is DAMVIQNPRYQVTQFGKPVTLSCSQTLNHNVMYWYQQKSSQAPKLLFHYYDKDFNNEADTPDNFQSRRPNTSFCFLDIRSPGLGDTAMYLCATSVVQGINEKLFFGSGTQLSVL.

The chain combines TRBV7-3 with TRBJ2-1; 9 bases are a match to TRBD2. The CDR3 contains 15 residues. V dropped 5 bases and J dropped 6; count of bases not matched to a gene: 8. CDR1 SGHTA and CDR2 FQGTGA come from the germline V gene. CDR3 loop: CASSTRLAELNEQFF. In nucleotides, the CDR3 is TGTGCCAGCAGCACTCGACTAGCGGAACTCAATGAGCAGTTCTTC.

V gene TRBV27 combines with J gene TRBJ1-5; D not certain. Germline V gene data show CDR1 as MNHEY and CDR2 as SMNVEV (reference sequence). The CDR3 has 14 residues. The germline V and J ends were trimmed by 2 bases and 2 bases, with 7 bases remaining between them. The CDR3 nucleotides are TGTGCCAGCAGTTTAGAGGGTGGCAATCAGCCCCAGCATTTT. Translating it yields CASSLEGGNQPQHF.

The chain links TRBV13 to TRBJ2-1, with a possible D match to TRBD2 (6 bases). Germline-derived CDR1 and CDR2 are PRHDT and FYEKMQ (reference sequence). V was shortened by 6 bases and J by 4 bases, with 19 bases between the two germline ends. The CDR3 has 16 amino acids. The CDR3, as DNA: TGTGCCAGCAGTTTCTCGGGGGACCAGGGATACAATGAGCAGTTCTTC. This translates into CASSFSGDQGYNEQFF. Filled out from reference TRBV13 and TRBJ2-1, the complete variable domain reads AAGVIQSPRHLIKEKRETATLKCYPIPRHDTVYWYQQGPGQDPQFLISFYEKMQSDKGSIPDRFSAQQFSDYHSELNMSSLELGDSALYFCASSFSGDQGYNEQFFGPGTRLTVL.

CDR3: CASRRAASNTEAFF. For the CDR3, the DNA is TGTGCCAGCAGGAGGGCAGCTTCGAACACTGAAGCTTTCTTT. The chain employs TRBV2 and TRBJ1-1; no definite D call. This CDR3 has 14 amino acids. V was shortened by 6 bases and J by 1 base, with 12 bases between the two germline ends. From germline, CDR1 is SNHLY and CDR2 FYNNEI.

The rearrangement uses TRBV4-1 and TRBJ1-6; D is ambiguous. Trimming stripped 0 bases from V and 7 bases from J, with 13 bases between. The CDR3 sequence is 16 residues long. The V gene's germline CDR1 is MGHRA and CDR2 YSYEKL. DNA of the CDR3: TGCGCCAGCAGCCAAGATTTTGGGCGAGAGAATTCACCCCTCCACTTT. Translation: CASSQDFGRENSPLHF.

This clone came up once. V and J are TRBV28 and TRBJ1-2; D not certain. V lost 10 bases and J lost 7, with 10 bases in between. The germline V gene encodes CDR1 MDHEN and CDR2 SYDVKM. This CDR3 comprises 10 residues. The CDR3 here is CATTGFGYTF. The CDR3 DNA reads TGTGCCACCACGGGGTTTGGCTACACCTTC.

The rearrangement links TRBV2 to TRBJ1-2, with 7 bases aligning to TRBD1. Trimming removed 4 bases from V and 8 bases from J; junction bases left unmatched: 7. Germline V gene sequence: CDR1 SNHLY, CDR2 FYNNEI. The CDR3 spans 13 residues. In nucleotides, the CDR3 is TGTGCCAGCAGTGTCCATGGACAGGACGGCTACACCTTC. The encoded protein is CASSVHGQDGYTF.

The chain couples TRBV7-2 to TRBJ2-7, with TRBD2 identical over 7 bases. V lost 5 bases, J lost 5 bases, and 9 bases stayed unmatched. Per the germline V gene, CDR1 is SGHTA and CDR2 is FQGNSA. The CDR3 length is 14 residues. The CDR3 DNA reads TGTGCCAGCAGCCCTGGGGAGGGGCTTCACGAGCAGTACTTC. Its translation: CASSPGEGLHEQYF.

The chain combines TRBV5-1 with TRBJ2-2, with D perhaps TRBD1 (5 bases). This CDR3 contains 14 residues. CDR1 and CDR2 (germline): SGHRS, YFSETQ. V was trimmed by 3 bases and J by 3 bases, leaving 9 bases between them. This CDR3 is CASSYLTDTGELFF. The CDR3 DNA reads TGCGCCAGCAGCTATTTGACAGACACCGGGGAGCTGTTTTTT. The variable domain in full, completed from reference TRBV5-1 and TRBJ2-2, reads KAGVTQTPRYLIKTRGQQVTLSCSPISGHRSVSWYQQTPGQGLQFLFEYFSETQRNKGNFPGRFSGRQFSNSRSEMNVSTLELGDSALYLCASSYLTDTGELFFGEGSRLTVL.

The chain links TRBV2 to TRBJ2-3, with 7 bases aligning to TRBD2. The length of the CDR3 is 15 residues. Germline CDR1 reads SNHLY; CDR2 reads FYNNEI. V lost 7 bases to trimming and J lost 2 bases; unmatched junction nucleotides: 9. This CDR3 is CASNGGFKSTDTQYF. CDR3 sequence (DNA): TGTGCCAGCAACGGGGGGTTCAAATCCACAGATACGCAGTATTTT.

Regarding this clone: Relative to the germline gene, one junction end is altered; a read error may explain this. The rearrangement links TRBV7-9 to TRBJ2-7, with 12 bases fitting TRBD2. The germline gives CDR1 SEHNR, CDR2 FQNEAQ (reference sequence). There are 17 residues in the CDR3. This chain's CDR3 is CASSLAPTSGGRYEQYF. Written as DNA, the CDR3 is TGTGCCAGCAGCCTAGCCCCCACTAGCGGGGGGCGGTACGAGCAGTACTTC. Complete variable domain (other parts from reference TRBV7-9 and TRBJ2-7): DTGVSQNPRHKITKRGQNVTFRCDPISEHNRLYWYRQTLGQGPEFLTYFQNEAQLEKSRLLSDRFSAERPKGSFSTLEIQRTEQGDSAMYLCASSLAPTSGGRYEQYFGPGTRLTVT.

The chain links TRBV7-8 to TRBJ2-1, with 9 bases that match TRBD2. The length of the CDR3 is 15 residues. Per germline, CDR1 SGHVS and CDR2 FQNEAQ. Germline trimming cut 1 base from V and 6 bases from J; bases unmatched to any gene: 4. The CDR3 DNA sequence: TGTGCCAGCAGCTTAGTCGCGGGGGGGACCAATGAGCAGTTCTTC. It encodes CASSLVAGGTNEQFF.